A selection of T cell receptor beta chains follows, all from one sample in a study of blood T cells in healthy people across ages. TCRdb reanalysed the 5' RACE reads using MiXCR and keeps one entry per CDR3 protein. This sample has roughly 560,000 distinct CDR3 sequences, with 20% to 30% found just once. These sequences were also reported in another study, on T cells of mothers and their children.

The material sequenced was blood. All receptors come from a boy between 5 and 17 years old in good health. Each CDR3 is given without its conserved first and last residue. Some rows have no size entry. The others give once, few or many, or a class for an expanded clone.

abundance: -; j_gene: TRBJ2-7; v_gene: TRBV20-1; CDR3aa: SASLRPGQGKIIATYEQY
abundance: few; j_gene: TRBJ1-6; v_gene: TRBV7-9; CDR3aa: ASSPGSSYNSPLH
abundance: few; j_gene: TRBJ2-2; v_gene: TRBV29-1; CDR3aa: SVGHLAGVNTGELF
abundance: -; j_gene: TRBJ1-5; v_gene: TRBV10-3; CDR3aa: AISRDRVQPQH
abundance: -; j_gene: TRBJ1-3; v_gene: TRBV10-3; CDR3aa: AISESRQDSGNTIY
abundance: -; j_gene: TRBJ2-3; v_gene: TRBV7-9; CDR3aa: ASSRLAAPDTQY
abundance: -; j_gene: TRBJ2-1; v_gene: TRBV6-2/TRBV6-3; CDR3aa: ASSYTRSSYNEQF
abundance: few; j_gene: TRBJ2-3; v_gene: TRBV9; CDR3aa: ASSVAAGDTDTQY
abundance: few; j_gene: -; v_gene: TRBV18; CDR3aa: ASSPLGPDEQF
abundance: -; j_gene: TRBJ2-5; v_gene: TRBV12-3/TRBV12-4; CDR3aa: ASSQTRVETQY
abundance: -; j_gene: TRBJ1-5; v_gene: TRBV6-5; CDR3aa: ASSYDGGSQPQH
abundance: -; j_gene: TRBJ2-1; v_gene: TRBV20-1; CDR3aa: SAQVNEQF
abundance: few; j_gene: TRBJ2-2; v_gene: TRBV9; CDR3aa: ASSVSGVPTGELF
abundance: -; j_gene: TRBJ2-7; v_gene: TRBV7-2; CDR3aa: ASSLQMSPAGSPYEQY
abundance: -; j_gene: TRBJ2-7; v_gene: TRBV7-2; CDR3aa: ASSMLDRWDYEQY
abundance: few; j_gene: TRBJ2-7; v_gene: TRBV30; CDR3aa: AWSVWEGDFLHRGDEQY
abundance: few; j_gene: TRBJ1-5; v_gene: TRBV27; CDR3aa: ASSLSTGGANQPQH